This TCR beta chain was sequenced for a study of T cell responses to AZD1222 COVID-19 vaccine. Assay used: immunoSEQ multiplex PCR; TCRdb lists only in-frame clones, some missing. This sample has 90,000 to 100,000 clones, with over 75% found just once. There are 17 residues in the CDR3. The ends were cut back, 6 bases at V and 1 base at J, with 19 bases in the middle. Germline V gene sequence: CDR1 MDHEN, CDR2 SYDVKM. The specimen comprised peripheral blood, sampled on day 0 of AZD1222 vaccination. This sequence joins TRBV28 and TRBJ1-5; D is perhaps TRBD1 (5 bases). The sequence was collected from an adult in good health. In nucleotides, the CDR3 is TGTGCCAGCAGCCAAACTTGGGGGACGAAAAGCAATCAGCCCCAGCATTTT. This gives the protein CASSQTWGTKSNQPQHF.